This T cell receptor beta chain was captured by sequencing in a study of blood T cell repertoires in COVID-19 (dated by TCRdb to 2019 to 2021). About the investigation overall: Samples from collaborators originated in the United States, Italy and Spain and spanned both the acute and convalescent phases of COVID-19. Where available, HLA class I and class II types were taken from metadata supplied by the sample provider and were not determined by assay-based typing. The repertoires were made available in a free public database intended to serve as a resource for research on the immune response to SARS-CoV-2. The dataset comprised deeply sampled blood TCRbeta repertoires from subjects exposed to, actively infected with, or recovered from COVID-19. A de-identified subject ID, COVID-19 status, age in years and sex were almost always included in the sample metadata. The prospective study material was composed of cDNA or gDNA derived from T cells, B-cell-depleted T cells, or PBMCs. Samples were obtained from the ongoing ImmuneRACE study (first 160 participants) and from 1,254 subjects provided by 6 global collaborators. What the research found in general, with its limitations: Clinical and demographic metadata were provided uncurated, with the amount varying by source and participant.

TCRbeta CDR3 regions were amplified from genomic DNA by means of the immunoSEQ Assay, a bias-controlled multiplex PCR. In the authors' own workflow: The number of nucleated cells in each sample was estimated by amplification of reference gene primers within the assay. Sequence reads were collapsed and filtered to measure the absolute abundance of every unique TCRbeta CDR3 rearrangement. For each sample, productive Simpson clonality was calculated as the square root of Simpson's diversity index over productive rearrangements. The table comes from immuneACCESS by way of TCRdb, which keeps in-frame sequences with V and J called. Part of the clones is missing from these tables; in studies checked, under half for an unresolved V gene and the rest for unknown reasons. V and J calls and clone size come straight from that table; D and trimming were deduced from the DNA. This sample lists some 210,000 clones; almost 85% were detected once. Jointly, the top ten make up roughly 5% of the sample.

V loses 6 bases, J loses 0 bases, and the germline ends lie 15 bases apart. The CDR3 numbers 15 residues from cysteine through phenylalanine. CDR3 DNA is the only sequence kept; it has 45 bases, read in frame from the first base. Per the germline V gene, SNHLY is the CDR1 and FYNNEI is the CDR2. As concerns this clone: The antigen it binds to is not known. No per-base quality is available; no much larger clone lies one base away.

Whole blood was collected in K2EDTA tubes by collaborating institutions according to the institutions' own protocols. For TCRbeta analysis, collaborator samples were shipped as frozen whole blood, as isolated PBMCs, or as DNA extracted from either sample type. The rearranged segments are TRBV2 and TRBJ2-7; TRBD2 might be the D gene, on 6 matching bases. This TCR was sampled from a woman in her seventies with active or convalescent COVID-19. The sequenced material came from peripheral blood. The sequenced DNA: TGTGCCAGCAGGTCCGGGACTTCGAGCTCCTACGAGCAGTACTTC. The resulting protein is CASRSGTSSSYEQYF.